These 8 T cell receptor beta chains originate from one sample sequenced in a study of technical replicates of blood from a handful of donors. Here immunoSEQ multiplex PCR was the method, and the copy in TCRdb shows in-frame clones only, minus some. The sample records about 82,000 clones, 94% being singletons. The specimen sequenced was T cells isolated from PBMCs. These TCRs come from a human donor in good health.

The gene calls are TRBV6-5 and TRBJ2-1, with 9 bases matching TRBD2. Losses at the gene ends were 4 bases for V and 6 bases for J; bases not matched to a gene: 4. The CDR3 spans 14 residues. Germline V gene data show CDR1 as MNHEY and CDR2 as SVGAGI. The CDR3 DNA sequence: TGTGCCAGCAGTTTCGGACTAGCGATCAATGAGCAGTTCTTC. This sequence encodes CASSFGLAINEQFF.

The chain links TRBV10-3 to TRBJ2-3; D might be TRBD1 (5 bases). Germline assignment: CDR1 ENHRY and CDR2 SYGVKD. Trimming took off 7 bases at V and 5 bases at J, with 13 bases between the two ends. The CDR3 totals 13 residues. The CDR3 coding sequence is TGTGCCATCACAGGGATTACGGGAGATACGCAGTATTTT. Translating it yields CAITGITGDTQYF.

The chain recombines TRBV30 with TRBJ2-7; 11 nucleotides line up with TRBD2. Germline trimming cut 0 bases from V and 7 bases from J; bases unmatched to any gene: 14. The CDR3 length is 17 residues. Germline assignment: CDR1 GTSNPN and CDR2 SVGIG (reference sequence). The CDR3, as DNA: TGTGCCTGGAGTGTATTTGGATTGGTAGCGGGAGGGTCTGAGCAGTACTTC. Amino acids: CAWSVFGLVAGGSEQYF.

The gene calls are TRBV7-3 and TRBJ1-5; 9 positions match TRBD1. CDR1 is SGHTA and CDR2 is FQGTGA in the germline V gene. After removal of 5 bases from V and 6 bases from J, the junction contained 17 bases not matched to a gene. The CDR3 runs to 18 residues. CDR3 residues: CASSRGVNRGRFSQPQHF. Written as DNA, the CDR3 is TGTGCCAGCAGCCGAGGAGTGAACAGGGGGCGGTTTTCTCAGCCCCAGCATTTT.

The chain has TRBV5-8 and TRBJ2-7; D might be TRBD1 (6 bases). Trimming shortened V by 7 bases and J by 2 bases, and 13 bases separated the two germline ends. The CDR3 runs 13 residues. Germline CDR1 SGHTS, CDR2 YDEGEE. CDR3 in DNA: TGTGCCAGCCAGGGGATGACCCCCTACGAGCAGTACTTC. Its translation is CASQGMTPYEQYF.

This chain connects TRBV5-6 to TRBJ2-1; 10 nucleotides match TRBD2. The CDR3 is 17 residues long. V lost 5 bases, J lost 0 bases, and 8 bases stayed unmatched. Germline assignment: CDR1 SGHDT and CDR2 YYEEEE. The CDR3 bases are TGTGCCAGCAGACAACTAGCGGGAAGAACCTCCTACAATGAGCAGTTCTTC. Residues: CASRQLAGRTSYNEQFF. Full variable domain (missing parts from reference TRBV5-6 and TRBJ2-1): DAGVTQSPTHLIKTRGQQVTLRCSPKSGHDTVSWYQQALGQGPQFIFQYYEEEERQRGNFPDRFSGHQFPNYSSELNVNALLLGDSALYLCASRQLAGRTSYNEQFFGPGTRLTVL.

The chain has TRBV28 and TRBJ1-4, with D perhaps TRBD1 (6 bases). V lost 6 bases and J lost 1, with 9 bases in between. Germline V gene data show CDR1 as MDHEN and CDR2 as SYDVKM. CDR3 length: 14 amino acids. The CDR3 here is CASRSTGTNEKLFF. For the CDR3, the DNA is TGTGCCAGCAGATCGACAGGAACTAATGAAAAACTGTTTTTT. The complete variable domain, with remaining parts taken from reference TRBV28 and TRBJ1-4, reads DVKVTQSSRYLVKRTGEKVFLECVQDMDHENMFWYRQDPGLGLRLIYFSYDVKMKEKGDIPEGYSVSREKKERFSLILESASTNQTSMYLCASRSTGTNEKLFFGSGTQLSVL.

The chain is built from TRBV11-2 and TRBJ2-1, with TRBD1 as a possible D gene (5 bases). V was clipped by 4 bases and J by 10 bases, with 23 bases between them. This CDR3 comprises 16 residues. Germline CDR1 SGHAT, CDR2 FQNNGV. The CDR3 nucleotides read TGTGCCAGCAGCTCCGACCGCGGACAAAAAACAATAGAGCAGTTCTTC. Its protein product is CASSSDRGQKTIEQFF.